One and the same sample provided the 11 T cell receptor beta chains below, sequenced in a study of T-cell memory formation after mild COVID-19. One entry per CDR3 protein, called by TCRdb with MiXCR from the 5' RACE reads. This sample has about 500,000 distinct CDR3 sequences, with roughly 22% found just once. Sequencing used PBMCs or a T cell subset sorted from them (not recorded which). These receptors were obtained from an adult woman who had mild COVID-19 (a few samples of this study predate the infection). Cell type and time point are not known.

This clonotype was counted many times. This chain uses TRBV6-2 or TRBV6-3 with TRBJ2-2; D is perhaps TRBD1 (6 bases). Germline CDR1 is MNHEY and CDR2 is SVGEGT. Trimming took 3 bases from V and 4 from J, leaving 12 bases between them. CDR3 length equals 15 residues. The CDR3 nucleotides are TGTGCCAGCAGTTATACACGAGGGGGCACCGGGGAGCTGTTTTTT. Its translation is CASSYTRGGTGELFF.

At least ten counts were recorded for this clonotype. V gene TRBV7-3 combines with J gene TRBJ1-1; 10 bases are a match to TRBD1. This CDR3 has 15 amino acids. V lost 5 bases, J lost 3 bases, and 6 bases stayed unmatched. CDR1 is SGHTA and CDR2 is FQGTGA in the germline V gene. This CDR3 is CASSPHGTGDTEAFF. The CDR3 DNA reads as TGTGCCAGCAGCCCGCACGGGACAGGGGACACTGAAGCTTTCTTT.

The chain links TRBV12-3 or TRBV12-4 to TRBJ1-1; D is undetermined. V lost 1 base and J 0 bases, leaving 6 bases between the germline ends. The CDR3 sequence is 14 residues long. The CDR3 sequence is CASSLGVLNTEAFF. The DNA of the CDR3 is TGTGCCAGCAGTTTAGGGGTTTTGAACACTGAAGCTTTCTTT.

The chain combines TRBV5-1 with TRBJ1-2; possibly TRBD1 for D (5 bases). The CDR3 consists of 13 residues. The germline CDR1 and CDR2 sequences are SGHRS and YFSETQ. V gave up 4 bases and J gave up 2 bases, with 9 bases separating them. CDR3 sequence: CASSRGENYGYTF. Written as DNA, the CDR3 is TGCGCCAGCAGCCGGGGCGAAAACTATGGCTACACCTTC.

The table lists this clonotype with a few counts. The chain carries TRBV6-2 or TRBV6-3 and TRBJ2-7; no firm D call. The CDR3 has 16 amino acids. Per germline, CDR1 MNHEY and CDR2 SVGEGT. V lost 2 bases and J 6 bases, leaving 20 bases between the germline ends. CDR3 region: CASSYLPLGQKAEQYF. The CDR3 DNA follows: TGTGCCAGCAGTTACCTCCCCCTCGGGCAGAAGGCCGAGCAGTACTTC.

The V call is TRBV7-2, the J call TRBJ2-3, with a weak D call TRBD2 (5 bases). V was shortened by 5 bases and J by 4 bases, with 16 bases between the two germline ends. The CDR3 length is 15 residues. Germline values: CDR1 SGHTA, CDR2 FQGNSA. The CDR3 bases are TGTGCCAGCAGCCCGGGGATCACGCCCGCAGATACGCAGTATTTT. It translates to CASSPGITPADTQYF.

A few counts support this clonotype. The chain couples TRBV5-1 to TRBJ1-3; D unclear. The CDR3 runs 15 residues. Germline-derived CDR1 and CDR2 are SGHRS and YFSETQ. V was shortened by 3 bases and J by 0 bases, with 10 bases between the two germline ends. In DNA, the CDR3 is TGCGCCAGCAGCTCTTTCGGGGACTCTGGAAACACCATATATTTT. This encodes CASSSFGDSGNTIYF.

This clonotype was detected many times. The rearrangement uses TRBV4-1 and TRBJ2-4; 7 bases are shared with TRBD1. Losses at the gene ends were 4 bases for V and 1 base for J; bases not matched to a gene: 1. The CDR3 has 14 amino acids. Looked up from germline, CDR1 is MGHRA and CDR2 is YSYEKL. The CDR3 spells CASSPQGAKNIQYF. As DNA, the CDR3 is TGCGCCAGCAGCCCACAGGGGGCCAAAAACATTCAGTACTTC.

This clonotype has just a few counts. This sequence joins TRBV20-1 and TRBJ2-3, with D possibly called TRBD1 or TRBD2 (5 bases each). The germline V gene has CDR1 DFQATT and CDR2 SNEGSKA (reference sequence). Between the trimmed V and J ends, which lost 0 bases and 3 bases, there was a span of 13 bases. The CDR3 length is 15 residues. Here the CDR3 reads CSARDFGTLTDTQYF. The DNA for the CDR3 is TGCAGTGCTAGAGATTTCGGGACCCTAACAGATACGCAGTATTTT.

The chain joins TRBV12-3 or TRBV12-4 to TRBJ2-1; no clear D. V gave up 7 bases and J gave up 0 bases, with 10 bases separating them. This CDR3 contains 14 residues. For the CDR3, the DNA is TGTGCCAGCACCGACATCGGCTCCTACAATGAGCAGTTCTTC. It specifies CASTDIGSYNEQFF.

This clonotype occurred many times. The chain employs TRBV7-2 and TRBJ2-2; TRBD2 agrees at 12 bases. This CDR3 has 15 residues. CDR1 is SGHTA and CDR2 is FQGNSA in the germline V gene. Trimming cost V 5 bases and J 5 bases; bases outside gene matches: 3. The CDR3 spells CASSPGLAGTGELFF. As DNA, the CDR3 is TGTGCCAGCAGCCCAGGACTAGCGGGAACCGGGGAGCTGTTTTTT.